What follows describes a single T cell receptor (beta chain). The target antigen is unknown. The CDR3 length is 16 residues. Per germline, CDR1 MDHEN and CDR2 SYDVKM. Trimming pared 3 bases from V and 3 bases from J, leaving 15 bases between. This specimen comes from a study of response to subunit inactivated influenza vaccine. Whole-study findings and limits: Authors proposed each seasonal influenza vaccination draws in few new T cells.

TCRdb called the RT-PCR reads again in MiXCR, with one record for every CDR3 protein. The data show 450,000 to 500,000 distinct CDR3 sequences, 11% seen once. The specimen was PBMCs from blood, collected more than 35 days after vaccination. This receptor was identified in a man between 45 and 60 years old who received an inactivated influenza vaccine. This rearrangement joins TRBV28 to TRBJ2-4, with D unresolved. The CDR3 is CASSFIISLGKNIQYF. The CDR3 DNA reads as TGTGCCAGCAGTTTTATTATTAGTCTGGGCAAAAACATTCAGTACTTC.